The clone carrying this T cell receptor (beta chain) was found once. Its specificity is not known. One entry per CDR3 protein results from TCRdb running MiXCR on the reads. The sample records 740,000 or so distinct CDR3 sequences, roughly 36% being singletons. The sample belongs to a study of T cell repertoires in cytomegalovirus infection. Study-wide results and caveats: HLA-C-restricted TCR beta clonotypes specific for CMV led the ex vivo response.

Trimming removed 0 bases from V and 7 bases from J, with 11 bases in between. Germline V gene sequence: CDR1 SGHRS, CDR2 YFSETQ. The CDR3 spans 15 residues. The receptor was derived from a human donor in good health (CMV status not recorded). Some clones in this sample may be carry-over from other donors' samples. The chain is built from TRBV5-1 and TRBJ1-6; D not resolved. The sample was PBMCs. CDR3 nucleotides: TGCGCCAGCAGCTTGGAAGCACCAGAGAATTCACCCCTCCACTTT. Protein sequence: CASSLEAPENSPLHF.